These 17 T cell receptor beta chains came from one sample sequenced in a study of cytomegalovirus exposure and HLA in healthy donors. TCRdb keeps only in-frame clones here, not all; method: immunoSEQ multiplex PCR. The sample yields fewer than 200,000 clones, roughly nine tenths seen once. The specimen was PBMCs. The receptor source for this set is a woman aged 25 to 39 in good health and CMV-seronegative.

The genes are TRBV9 and TRBJ2-1; 8 nucleotides line up with TRBD1. The V gene's germline CDR1 is SGDLS and CDR2 YYNGEE. Unmatched junction bases numbered 3, after V lost 2 bases and J lost 2 bases. This CDR3 has 15 residues. CDR3 region: CASSVPTGAYNEQFF. The CDR3 DNA reads TGTGCCAGCAGCGTCCCGACAGGGGCCTACAATGAGCAGTTCTTC.

V is TRBV29-1 and J is TRBJ2-3; tentative D call: TRBD1 (6 bases). Per the germline V gene, CDR1 is SQVTM and CDR2 is ANQGSEA. CDR3 size: 12 residues. V lost 3 bases and J lost 4, with 8 bases in between. The CDR3 is CSVEAGADTQYF. Here the CDR3 DNA reads TGCAGCGTTGAGGCAGGGGCAGATACGCAGTATTTT.

About this clone: The same CDR3 is also encoded by other DNA sequences in this sample. The rearrangement uses TRBV27 and TRBJ2-1; D possibly corresponds to TRBD1 (6 bases). The V and J ends lost 3 bases and 4 bases respectively, with 10 bases between them. Germline lookup yields CDR1 MNHEY and CDR2 SMNVEV (reference sequence). CDR3 size: 14 residues. The CDR3 bases are TGTGCCAGCAGTTTGTCAGGGGCGTACAATGAGCAGTTCTTC. This sequence encodes CASSLSGAYNEQFF.

Comment on this clone: Other DNA sequences in the same sample also yield this CDR3. V is TRBV20-1 and J is TRBJ2-7; TRBD1 might be the D (6 bases). V gave up 4 bases and J gave up 3 bases, with 7 bases separating them. Germline V gene lookup returns CDR1 DFQATT and CDR2 SNEGSKA (reference sequence). This CDR3 has 11 residues. CDR3 sequence reads: CSAIQGYEQYF. The CDR3 coding sequence is TGCAGTGCTATACAGGGCTACGAGCAGTACTTC.

Only one count was recorded for this clone. V gene TRBV7-9 combines with J gene TRBJ2-7; weak D call: TRBD2 (6 bases). Per the germline V gene, CDR1 is SEHNR and CDR2 is FQNEAQ (reference sequence). The ends were cut back, 2 bases at V and 1 base at J, with 12 bases in the middle. The CDR3 extends over 15 amino acids. Here the CDR3 DNA reads TGTGCCAGCAGCTTACCGCGCGGGAATTCCTACGAGCAGTACTTC. Translation gives CASSLPRGNSYEQYF.

The DNA for the CDR3 is TGTGCCAGCACCCTACGGGGGTGGGGTGGCTACACCTTC. Protein: CASTLRGWGGYTF. The J gene is TRBJ1-2, the V gene TRBV6-5, with D maybe TRBD1 (5 bases). Trimming took 7 bases from V and 7 from J, leaving 16 bases between them. Germline-derived CDR1 and CDR2 are MNHEY and SVGAGI. The CDR3 contains 13 residues.

V usage is TRBV28 and J usage is TRBJ1-5; possible D gene TRBD1, 5 bases. CDR3 length equals 16 residues. V lost 1 base and J lost 2, with 12 bases in between. CDR1 is MDHEN and CDR2 is SYDVKM in the germline V gene. CDR3 bases: TGTGCCAGCAGTTTATCATCGGGGGTGGGCAATCAGCCCCAGCATTTT. Translating it yields CASSLSSGVGNQPQHF.

This rearrangement joins TRBV7-2 to TRBJ2-5; 9 positions match TRBD1. The CDR3 extends over 14 amino acids. Per germline, CDR1 SGHTA and CDR2 FQGNSA. V dropped 5 bases and J dropped 2; count of bases not matched to a gene: 3. The CDR3 bases are TGTGCCAGCAGCCGGGACAGGGTTCAAGAGACCCAGTACTTC. Amino acids: CASSRDRVQETQYF. Full variable domain (outside the CDR3, taken from reference TRBV7-2 and TRBJ2-5): GAGVSQSPSNKVTEKGKDVELRCDPISGHTALYWYRQSLGQGLEFLIYFQGNSAPDKSGLPSDRFSAERTGGSVSTLTIQRTQQEDSAVYLCASSRDRVQETQYFGPGTRLLVL.

This chain connects TRBV28 to TRBJ2-7, with D tentatively TRBD1 (5 bases). V was trimmed by 7 bases and J by 0 bases, leaving 10 bases between them. Germline CDR1 and CDR2: MDHEN and SYDVKM. The CDR3 sequence is 13 residues long. CDR3 sequence reads: CASTWGTSYEQYF. CDR3 nucleotide sequence: TGTGCCAGCACCTGGGGCACCTCCTACGAGCAGTACTTC.

The V and J genes are TRBV16 and TRBJ1-4; D remains ambiguous. This CDR3 contains 11 residues. Germline CDR1 reads KGHSY; CDR2 reads FQNENV. Trimming removed 4 bases at V and 7 bases at J, with 4 bases between. CDR3 sequence: CASSPGEKLFF. The CDR3 DNA follows: TGTGCCAGCAGCCCCGGTGAAAAACTGTTTTTT.

This chain uses TRBV6-1 with TRBJ2-1; D is ambiguous. Trimming took 3 bases from V and 10 from J, leaving 13 bases between them. The CDR3 contains 13 residues. CDR1 and CDR2 (germline): MNHNS, SASEGT. CDR3 nucleotides: TGTGCCAGCAGTGACTACTTGGGTGGGGAGCAGTTCTTC. Its protein product is CASSDYLGGEQFF.

The chain carries TRBV11-2 and TRBJ2-7; tentatively, D is TRBD1 (5 bases). The CDR3 runs to 13 residues. The germline V gene has CDR1 SGHAT and CDR2 FQNNGV. The germline V and J ends were trimmed by 5 bases and 2 bases, with 10 bases remaining between them. CDR3 nucleotides: TGTGCCAGCAGCACGACAGAAACCTACGAGCAGTACTTC. It encodes CASSTTETYEQYF. The variable domain in full, completed from reference TRBV11-2 and TRBJ2-7, reads EAGVAQSPRYKIIEKRQSVAFWCNPISGHATLYWYQQILGQGPKLLIQFQNNGVVDDSQLPKDRFSAERLKGVDSTLKIQPAKLEDSAVYLCASSTTETYEQYFGPGTRLTVT.

The chain recombines TRBV19 with TRBJ1-2; D is possibly TRBD1 (6 bases). In germline, CDR1 is LNHDA, CDR2 SQIVND (reference sequence). The CDR3 sequence is 15 residues long. Trimming left V 5 bases short and J 5 bases short, with 18 bases between. The DNA of the CDR3 is TGTGCCAGTAGTCCGCAATACAGGGCGGGATATGGCTACACCTTC. Translated, it gives CASSPQYRAGYGYTF.

On this clone: This sample also contains other DNA sequences that code for the same CDR3. V usage is TRBV5-1 and J usage is TRBJ2-1; 7 bases line up with TRBD1. Per germline, CDR1 SGHRS and CDR2 YFSETQ. V lost 3 bases, J lost 4 bases, and 1 base stayed unmatched. The CDR3 totals 13 residues. The CDR3 nucleotides are TGCGCCAGCAGCTCACAGGGGTACAATGAGCAGTTCTTC. Translating it yields CASSSQGYNEQFF.

The V and J genes are TRBV5-6 and TRBJ2-3; D may be TRBD2 (5 bases). There are 17 residues in the CDR3. The V gene lost 5 bases and the J gene lost 0 bases, with 19 bases spanning the gap. Germline CDR1 is SGHDT and CDR2 is YYEEEE. CDR3 region: CASRVPGGGHSTDTQYF. The CDR3 DNA reads TGTGCCAGCAGGGTGCCGGGTGGAGGTCATAGCACAGATACGCAGTATTTT. The full variable domain, in which reference TRBV5-6 and TRBJ2-3 provide the parts outside the CDR3, is DAGVTQSPTHLIKTRGQQVTLRCSPKSGHDTVSWYQQALGQGPQFIFQYYEEEERQRGNFPDRFSGHQFPNYSSELNVNALLLGDSALYLCASRVPGGGHSTDTQYFGPGTRLTVL.

J is TRBJ1-2 and V is TRBV29-1; D possibly corresponds to TRBD1 (5 bases). Trimming removed 3 bases at V and 3 bases at J, with 14 bases between. CDR3 length equals 14 residues. Germline loops: CDR1 SQVTM, CDR2 ANQGSEA. The CDR3 bases are TGCAGCGTTGATACGGCAGGGATTGACTATGGCTACACCTTC. Encoded protein: CSVDTAGIDYGYTF.

This chain links TRBV28 with TRBJ1-2; D call uncertain. V shed 3 bases and J shed 2 bases, with 10 bases lying between them. The germline gives CDR1 MDHEN, CDR2 SYDVKM. This CDR3 is 14 amino acids long. CDR3 DNA: TGTGCCAGCAGTTTGGGTCTGGGCAACTATGGCTACACCTTC. Its protein product is CASSLGLGNYGYTF.